This T cell receptor (beta chain) was retrieved from a study of blood T cell repertoires in COVID-19. Turning to the study itself: Sites in the United States, Italy and Spain provided acute and convalescent COVID-19 samples. From T cells, B-cell-depleted T cells, or PBMCs came the material, which was cDNA or gDNA.

This clone was found once. The CDR3 consists of 19 residues. Germline values: CDR1 LNHDA, CDR2 SQIVND (reference sequence). Losses at the gene ends were 1 base for V and 6 bases for J; bases not matched to a gene: 18. The Seattle patients, enrolled during active infection, were followed longitudinally. Per the authors' pipeline: Cell counts per sample came from amplifying reference gene primers. TCRdb keeps only in-frame clones here, not all; method: immunoSEQ multiplex PCR. The DNA was the basis for D and trimming; V, J and clone size are from that table. This sample has 100,000 to 150,000 clones, with 92% found just once.

Sequencing used peripheral blood. The chain uses TRBV19 and TRBJ1-5, with TRBD1 matching 7 bases. The clonotype originates from a man aged 45-65 years with COVID-19, enrolled during active disease. In nucleotides, the CDR3 is TGTGCCAGTAGTATAGCTCTCGGTCGGCTTAGGGCAGGGGGTCAGCCCCAGCATTTT. Protein sequence: CASSIALGRLRAGGQPQHF.